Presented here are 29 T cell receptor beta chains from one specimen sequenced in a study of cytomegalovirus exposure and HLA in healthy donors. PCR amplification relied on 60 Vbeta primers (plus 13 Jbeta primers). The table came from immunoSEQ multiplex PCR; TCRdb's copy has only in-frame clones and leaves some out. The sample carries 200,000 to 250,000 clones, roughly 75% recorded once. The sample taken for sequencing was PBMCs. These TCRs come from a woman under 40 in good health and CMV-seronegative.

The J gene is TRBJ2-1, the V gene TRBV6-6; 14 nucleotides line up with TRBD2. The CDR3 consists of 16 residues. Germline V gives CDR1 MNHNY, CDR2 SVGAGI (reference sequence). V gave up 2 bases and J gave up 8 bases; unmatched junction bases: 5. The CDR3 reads CASSYVTSGGAYEQFF. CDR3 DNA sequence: TGTGCCAGCAGTTACGTGACTAGCGGGGGGGCCTATGAGCAGTTCTTC.

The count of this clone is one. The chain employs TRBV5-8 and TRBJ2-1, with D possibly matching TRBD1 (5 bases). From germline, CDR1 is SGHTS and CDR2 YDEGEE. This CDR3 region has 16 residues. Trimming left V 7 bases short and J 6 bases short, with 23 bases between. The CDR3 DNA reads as TGTGCCAGCCCACCCACAGGTGACCCCGCTGTCAATGAGCAGTTCTTC. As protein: CASPPTGDPAVNEQFF.

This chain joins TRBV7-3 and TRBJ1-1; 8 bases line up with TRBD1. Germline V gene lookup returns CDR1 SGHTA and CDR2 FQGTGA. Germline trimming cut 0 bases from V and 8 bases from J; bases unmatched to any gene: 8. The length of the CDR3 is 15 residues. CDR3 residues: CASSLTGQGLFEAFF. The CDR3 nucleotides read TGTGCCAGCAGCTTAACTGGACAGGGACTCTTCGAAGCTTTCTTT.

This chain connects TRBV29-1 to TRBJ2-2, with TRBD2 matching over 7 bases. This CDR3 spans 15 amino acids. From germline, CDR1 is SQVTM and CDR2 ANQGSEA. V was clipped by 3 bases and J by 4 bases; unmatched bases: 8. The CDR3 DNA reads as TGCAGCGTTGAGAAGACTCCGGGGGGCACCGGGGAGCTGTTTTTT. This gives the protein CSVEKTPGGTGELFF.

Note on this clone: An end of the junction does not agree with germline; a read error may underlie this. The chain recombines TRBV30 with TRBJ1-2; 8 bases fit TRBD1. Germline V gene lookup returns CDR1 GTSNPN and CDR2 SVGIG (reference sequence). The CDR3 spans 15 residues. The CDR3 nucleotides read TGTACCTGGAGTCTCGACAGGGGAAAGAGCTCTGGCTACACCTTC. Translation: CTWSLDRGKSSGYTF.

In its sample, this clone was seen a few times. The DNA of the CDR3 is TGCGCCAGCAGCTTGGTTTCGAGCGGGGGGGCCCGGCGGGAGCTGTTTTTT. Translating gives CASSLVSSGGARRELFF. The V and J genes are TRBV5-1 and TRBJ2-2; 10 positions match TRBD2. Unmatched junction bases numbered 11, after V lost 0 bases and J lost 9 bases. This CDR3 is built from 17 residues. CDR1 and CDR2 (germline): SGHRS, YFSETQ.

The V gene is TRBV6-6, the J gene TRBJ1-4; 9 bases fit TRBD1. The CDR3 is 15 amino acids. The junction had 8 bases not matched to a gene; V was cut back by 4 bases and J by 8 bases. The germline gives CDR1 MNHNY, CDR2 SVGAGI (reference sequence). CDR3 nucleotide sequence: TGTGCCAGCAGTTCCGACGACAGGGGGGGAGAAAAACTGTTTTTT. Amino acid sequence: CASSSDDRGGEKLFF.

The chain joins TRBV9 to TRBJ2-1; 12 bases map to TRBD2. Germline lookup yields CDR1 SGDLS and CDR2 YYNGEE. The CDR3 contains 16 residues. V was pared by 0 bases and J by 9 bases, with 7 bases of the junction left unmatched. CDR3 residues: CASSVGLAGELGEQFF. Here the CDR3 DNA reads TGTGCCAGCAGCGTAGGACTAGCGGGAGAACTAGGTGAGCAGTTCTTC.

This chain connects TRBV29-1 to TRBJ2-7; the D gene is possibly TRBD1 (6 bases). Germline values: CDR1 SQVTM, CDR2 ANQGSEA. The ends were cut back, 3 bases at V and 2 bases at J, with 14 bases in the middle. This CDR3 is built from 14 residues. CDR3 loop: CSVEGVRGAYEQYF. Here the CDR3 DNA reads TGCAGCGTTGAGGGCGTCAGGGGCGCCTACGAGCAGTACTTC.

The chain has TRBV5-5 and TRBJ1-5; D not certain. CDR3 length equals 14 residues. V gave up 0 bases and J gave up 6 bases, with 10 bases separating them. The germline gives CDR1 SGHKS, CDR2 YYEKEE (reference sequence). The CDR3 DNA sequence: TGTGCCAGCAGCTTGGGGGCAGTGCCTCAGCCCCAGCATTTT. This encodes CASSLGAVPQPQHF.

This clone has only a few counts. CDR3 in DNA: TGTGCTAGTGGTTTGGTAGGAGGCACTGAAGCTTTCTTT. Its translation is CASGLVGGTEAFF. The chain is built from TRBV12-5 and TRBJ1-1; unclear D gene. Germline lookup yields CDR1 LGHNT and CDR2 FRNRAP. V was trimmed by 0 bases and J by 4 bases, leaving 6 bases between them. The CDR3 runs 13 residues.

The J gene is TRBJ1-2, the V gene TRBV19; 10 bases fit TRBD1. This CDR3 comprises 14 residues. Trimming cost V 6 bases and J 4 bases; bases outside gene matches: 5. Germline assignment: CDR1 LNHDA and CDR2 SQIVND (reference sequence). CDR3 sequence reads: CASSWGQGSYGYTF. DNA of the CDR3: TGTGCCAGTAGCTGGGGACAGGGGTCCTATGGCTACACCTTC.

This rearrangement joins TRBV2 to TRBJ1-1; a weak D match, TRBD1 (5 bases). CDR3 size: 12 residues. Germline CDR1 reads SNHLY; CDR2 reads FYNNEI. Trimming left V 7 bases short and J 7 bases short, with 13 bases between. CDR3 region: CASTTAASEAFF. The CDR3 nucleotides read TGTGCCAGCACGACAGCCGCTAGTGAAGCTTTCTTT.

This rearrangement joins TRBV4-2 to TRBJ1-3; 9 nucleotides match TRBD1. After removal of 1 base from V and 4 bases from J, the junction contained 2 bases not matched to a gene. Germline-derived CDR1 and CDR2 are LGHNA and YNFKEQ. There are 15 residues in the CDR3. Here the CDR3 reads CASSQVQGAGNTIYF. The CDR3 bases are TGTGCCAGCAGCCAAGTACAGGGGGCGGGAAACACCATATATTTT.

The CDR3 sequence is CASSAMGQGHSFNYGYTF. The CDR3 DNA reads as TGTGCCAGCAGTGCCATGGGACAGGGGCACTCTTTTAACTATGGCTACACCTTC. This chain connects TRBV6-1 to TRBJ1-2; the match to TRBD1 covers 10 bases. Per the germline V gene, CDR1 is MNHNS and CDR2 is SASEGT. The CDR3 runs to 18 residues. V gave up 4 bases and J gave up 1 base; unmatched junction bases: 12.

The CDR3 DNA reads TGTGCCAGTACACCCGGAGGGACTAATGAGCAGTTCTTC. Translation: CASTPGGTNEQFF. The chain recombines TRBV19 with TRBJ2-1; perhaps TRBD2 as D (6 bases). Germline CDR1 and CDR2: LNHDA and SQIVND (reference sequence). The CDR3 is made up of 13 amino acids. The ends were cut back, 7 bases at V and 7 bases at J, with 14 bases in the middle.

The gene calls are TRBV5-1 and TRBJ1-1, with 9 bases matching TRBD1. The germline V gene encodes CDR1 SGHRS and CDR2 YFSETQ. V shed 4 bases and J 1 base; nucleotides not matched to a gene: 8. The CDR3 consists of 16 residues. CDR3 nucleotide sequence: TGCGCCAGCAGCCCGGCCATGGACAGGGGGAACACTGAAGCTTTCTTT. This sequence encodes CASSPAMDRGNTEAFF.

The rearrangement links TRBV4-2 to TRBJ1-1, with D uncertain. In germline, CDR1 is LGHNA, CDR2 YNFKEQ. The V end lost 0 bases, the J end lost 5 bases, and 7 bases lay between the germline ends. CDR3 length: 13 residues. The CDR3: CASSQDGGTEAFF. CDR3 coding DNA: TGTGCCAGCAGCCAAGATGGCGGGACTGAAGCTTTCTTT.

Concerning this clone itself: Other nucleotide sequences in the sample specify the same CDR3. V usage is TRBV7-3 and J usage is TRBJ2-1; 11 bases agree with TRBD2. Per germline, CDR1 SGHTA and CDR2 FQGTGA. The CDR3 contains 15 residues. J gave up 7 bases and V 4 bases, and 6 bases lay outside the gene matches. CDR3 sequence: CASSSILAGVNEQFF. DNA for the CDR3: TGTGCCAGCAGCTCAATACTAGCGGGGGTAAATGAGCAGTTCTTC. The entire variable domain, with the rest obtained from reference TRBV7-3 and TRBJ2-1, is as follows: GAGVSQTPSNKVTEKGKYVELRCDPISGHTALYWYRQSLGQGPEFLIYFQGTGAADDSGLPNDRFFAVRPEGSVSTLKIQRTERGDSAVYLCASSSILAGVNEQFFGPGTRLTVL.

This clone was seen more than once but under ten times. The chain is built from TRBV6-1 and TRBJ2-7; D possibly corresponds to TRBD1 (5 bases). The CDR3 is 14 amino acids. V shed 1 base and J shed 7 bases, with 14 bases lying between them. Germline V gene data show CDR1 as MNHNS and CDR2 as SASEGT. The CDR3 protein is CASSEVRGKSEQYF. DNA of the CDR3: TGTGCCAGCAGTGAAGTTAGGGGTAAATCGGAGCAGTACTTC.

DNA of the CDR3: TGTGCCAGCAGCTTGGGGACAGGGTTCTACGAGCAGTACTTC. Protein: CASSLGTGFYEQYF. The J gene is TRBJ2-7, the V gene TRBV5-6; 8 positions agree with TRBD1. Germline V CDR1 and CDR2: SGHDT, YYEEEE. Trimming removed 0 bases from V and 3 bases from J; junction bases left unmatched: 2. The CDR3 contains 14 residues.

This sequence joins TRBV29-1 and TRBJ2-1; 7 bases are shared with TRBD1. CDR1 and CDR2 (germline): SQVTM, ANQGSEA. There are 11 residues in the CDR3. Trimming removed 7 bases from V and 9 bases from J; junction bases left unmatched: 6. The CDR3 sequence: CSAQGPGEQFF. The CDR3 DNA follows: TGCAGCGCACAGGGGCCGGGTGAGCAGTTCTTC.

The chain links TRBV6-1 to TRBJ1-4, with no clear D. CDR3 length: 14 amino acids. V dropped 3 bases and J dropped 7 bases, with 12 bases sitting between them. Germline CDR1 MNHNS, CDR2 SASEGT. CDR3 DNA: TGTGCCAGCAGTGAGGGAGGAAAGGGTGAAAAACTGTTTTTT. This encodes CASSEGGKGEKLFF.

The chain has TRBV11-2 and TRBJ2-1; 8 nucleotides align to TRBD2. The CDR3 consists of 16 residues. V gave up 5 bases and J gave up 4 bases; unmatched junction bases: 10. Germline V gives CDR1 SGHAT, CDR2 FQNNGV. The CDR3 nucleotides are TGTGCCAGCAGCCCTATAGCGGGAATCGCTTACAATGAGCAGTTCTTC. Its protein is CASSPIAGIAYNEQFF.

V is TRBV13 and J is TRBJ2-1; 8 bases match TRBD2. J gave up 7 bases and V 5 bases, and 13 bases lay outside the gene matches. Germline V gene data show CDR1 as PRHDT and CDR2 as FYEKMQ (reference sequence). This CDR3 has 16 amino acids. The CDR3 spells CASSNRDGGRTNEQFF. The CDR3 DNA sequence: TGTGCCAGCAGCAACCGGGACGGCGGGAGGACTAATGAGCAGTTCTTC.

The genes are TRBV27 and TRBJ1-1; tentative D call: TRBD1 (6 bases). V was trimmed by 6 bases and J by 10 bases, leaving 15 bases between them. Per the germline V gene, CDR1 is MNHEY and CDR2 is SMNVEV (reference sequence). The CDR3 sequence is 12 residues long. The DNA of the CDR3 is TGTGCCAGCAGCTTCTTGGGGGCTCCAGCTTTCTTT. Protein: CASSFLGAPAFF.

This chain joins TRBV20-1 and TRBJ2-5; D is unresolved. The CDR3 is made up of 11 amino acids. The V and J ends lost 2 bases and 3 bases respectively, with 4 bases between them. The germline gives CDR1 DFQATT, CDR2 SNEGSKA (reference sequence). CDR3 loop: CSARPKETQYF. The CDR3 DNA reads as TGCAGTGCTAGACCCAAAGAGACCCAGTACTTC.

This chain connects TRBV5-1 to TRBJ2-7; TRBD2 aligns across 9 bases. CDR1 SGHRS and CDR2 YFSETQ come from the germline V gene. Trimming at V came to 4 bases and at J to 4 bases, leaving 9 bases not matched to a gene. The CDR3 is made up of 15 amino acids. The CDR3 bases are TGCGCCAGCAGCGGGGGGCACAGCGGGAGGTACGAGCAGTACTTC. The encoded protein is CASSGGHSGRYEQYF.

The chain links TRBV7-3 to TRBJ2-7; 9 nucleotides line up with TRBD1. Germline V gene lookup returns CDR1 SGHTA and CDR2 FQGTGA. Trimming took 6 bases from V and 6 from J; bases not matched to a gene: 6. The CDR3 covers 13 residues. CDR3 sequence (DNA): TGTGCCAGCAGGGGACAGGGACGAGTCGAGCAGTACTTC. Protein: CASRGQGRVEQYF.